The rows below give T cell receptor beta chains drawn from one sample of a study of PD-1 blockade in classical Hodgkin lymphoma. TCRdb keeps only in-frame clones here, not all; method: immunoSEQ multiplex PCR. The profile shows 20,000 to 25,000 clones, 65% to 90% of them singletons. The sample here was CD4+ T cells from blood, taken before the fourth cycle of nivolumab. The receptors derive from a human donor with classical Hodgkin lymphoma. The CDR3 runs from the conserved cysteine through the conserved F or W. D genes are given only for firm matches. A row's size may be missing; if present it is once, few, many or a size class.

j_call	v_call	d_call	clone_size	cdr3_aa	cdr3_nt
TRBJ2-1	TRBV19	NA	once	CASSIVGAGANEQFF	TGTGCCAGTAGTATAGTTGGGGCAGGGGCGAATGAGCAGTTCTTC
TRBJ2-3	TRBV30	NA	NA	CAWSPNVGVRDTQYF	TGTGCCTGGTCGCCCAACGTGGGGGTCCGGGATACGCAGTATTTT
TRBJ1-3	TRBV6-1	NA	NA	CASSGIGSLRNTIYF	TGTGCCAGCAGTGGTATAGGGAGTTTAAGAAACACCATATATTTT
TRBJ2-2	TRBV4-3	NA	NA	CASSQVATNTGELFF	TGCGCCAGCAGCCAAGTAGCGACGAACACCGGGGAGCTGTTTTTT
TRBJ2-5	TRBV29-1	TRBD2	NA	CSVPSGGRETQYF	TGCAGCGTACCTAGCGGGGGGCGAGAGACCCAGTACTTC
TRBJ2-1	TRBV7-8	TRBD2	NA	CASSFLAGTSYNEQFF	TGTGCCAGCAGCTTTCTAGCGGGAACCTCCTACAATGAGCAGTTCTTC
TRBJ2-1	TRBV20-1	NA	NA	CSASFNNEQFF	TGCAGTGCTAGCTTCAACAATGAGCAGTTCTTC
TRBJ2-7	TRBV28	NA	NA	CASSLTQGNYEQYF	TGTGCCAGCAGTCTTACCCAGGGTAACTACGAGCAGTACTTC
TRBJ1-3	TRBV6-5	NA	NA	CASSGSGTGNTIYF	TGTGCCAGCAGCGGTAGTGGTACAGGAAACACCATATATTTT
TRBJ2-5	TRBV11-2	TRBD1	NA	CASSPWTGGGETQYF	TGTGCCAGCAGCCCTTGGACAGGGGGCGGGGAGACCCAGTACTTC
TRBJ2-7	TRBV6-5	NA	NA	CASSPRFEGTDEQYF	TGTGCCAGCAGCCCCCGATTTGAGGGCACCGACGAGCAGTACTTC
TRBJ2-6	TRBV19	NA	NA	CASIRRGFSGANVLTF	TGTGCCAGTATCCGAAGAGGGTTCTCTGGGGCCAACGTCCTGACTTTC
TRBJ2-5	TRBV7-3	TRBD2	NA	CASSLSGGSLETQYF	TGTGCCAGCAGCTTGAGCGGGGGGAGTCTTGAGACCCAGTACTTC
TRBJ1-4	TRBV5-6	NA	NA	CASSLRRAANEKLFF	TGTGCCAGCAGCTTGAGGCGGGCAGCTAATGAAAAACTGTTTTTT
TRBJ2-3	TRBV5-1	NA	few	CASAENTDTQYF	TGCGCCAGCGCAGAAAACACAGATACGCAGTATTTT
TRBJ2-1	TRBV12-2	NA	NA	CASSGWDNEQFF	TGTGCCAGCAGCGGGTGGGACAATGAGCAGTTCTTC
TRBJ1-1	TRBV6-5	NA	once	CASSYSPDRLEAFF	TGTGCCAGCAGTTACTCCCCTGACAGACTTGAAGCTTTCTTT
TRBJ1-2	TRBV3-2	NA	NA	CVRGAGYTF	TGTGTTCGGGGGGCCGGCTACACCTTC
TRBJ2-2	TRBV12-5	NA	few	CASATRAENTGELFF	TGTGCTAGTGCCACGCGGGCGGAGAACACCGGGGAGCTGTTTTTT
TRBJ2-3	TRBV5-1	NA	once	CASSSGPSTDTQYF	TGCGCCAGCAGTTCAGGCCCCAGCACAGATACGCAGTATTTT
TRBJ1-2	TRBV7-2	NA	NA	CASSLDRQHGYTF	TGTGCCAGCAGCTTAGACCGACAGCATGGCTACACCTTC
TRBJ1-2	TRBV29-1	NA	NA	CSVSVQVYGYTF	TGCAGCGTTAGTGTCCAGGTCTATGGCTACACCTTC